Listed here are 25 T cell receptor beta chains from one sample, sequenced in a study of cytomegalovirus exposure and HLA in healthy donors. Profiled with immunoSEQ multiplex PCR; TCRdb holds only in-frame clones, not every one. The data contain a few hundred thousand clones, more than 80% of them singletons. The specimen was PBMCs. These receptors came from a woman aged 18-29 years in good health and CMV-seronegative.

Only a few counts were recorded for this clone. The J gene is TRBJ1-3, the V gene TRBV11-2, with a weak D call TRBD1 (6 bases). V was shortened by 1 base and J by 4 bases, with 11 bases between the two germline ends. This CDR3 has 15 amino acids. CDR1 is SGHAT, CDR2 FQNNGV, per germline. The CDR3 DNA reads TGTGCCAGCAGCTTAGGAGGGGGTTACGGAAACACCATATATTTT. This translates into CASSLGGGYGNTIYF.

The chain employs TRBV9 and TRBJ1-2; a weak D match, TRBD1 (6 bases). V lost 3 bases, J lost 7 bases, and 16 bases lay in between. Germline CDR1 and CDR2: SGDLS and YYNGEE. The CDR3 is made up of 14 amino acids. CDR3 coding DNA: TGTGCCAGCAGCGAGGGCCCAGGGGCGGTTGGCTACACCTTC. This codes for CASSEGPGAVGYTF.

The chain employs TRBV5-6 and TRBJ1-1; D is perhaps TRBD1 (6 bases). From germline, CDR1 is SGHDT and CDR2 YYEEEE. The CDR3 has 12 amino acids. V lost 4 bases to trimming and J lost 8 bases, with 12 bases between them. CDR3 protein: CASSPGVGEAFF. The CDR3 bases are TGTGCCAGCAGCCCAGGGGTGGGAGAAGCTTTCTTT.

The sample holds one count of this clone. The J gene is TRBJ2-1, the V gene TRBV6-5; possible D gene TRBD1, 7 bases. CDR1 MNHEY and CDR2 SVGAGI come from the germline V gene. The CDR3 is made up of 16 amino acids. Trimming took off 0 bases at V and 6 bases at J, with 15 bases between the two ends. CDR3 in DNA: TGTGCCAGCAGTTACTCAACAGGGGAGGTAATCAATGAGCAGTTCTTC. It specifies CASSYSTGEVINEQFF.

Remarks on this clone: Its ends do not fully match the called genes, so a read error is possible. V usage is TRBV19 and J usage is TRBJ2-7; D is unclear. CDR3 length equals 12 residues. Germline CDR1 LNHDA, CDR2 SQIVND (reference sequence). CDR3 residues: CASSMIGREQYF. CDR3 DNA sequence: TGTGCCAGCAGTATGATCGGTCGGGAGCAGTACTTC.

The CDR3 nucleotides are TGTGCCAGCAGCCGCCTCGGGACAGGGGGATACGAGCAGTACTTC. Its protein product is CASSRLGTGGYEQYF. The V call is TRBV28, the J call TRBJ2-7; 11 positions agree with TRBD1. V lost 6 bases and J lost 4; bases outside the gene matches: 8. This CDR3 has 15 residues. Germline CDR1 reads MDHEN; CDR2 reads SYDVKM. The whole variable domain, remainder taken from reference TRBV28 and TRBJ2-7, is DVKVTQSSRYLVKRTGEKVFLECVQDMDHENMFWYRQDPGLGLRLIYFSYDVKMKEKGDIPEGYSVSREKKERFSLILESASTNQTSMYLCASSRLGTGGYEQYFGPGTRLTVT.

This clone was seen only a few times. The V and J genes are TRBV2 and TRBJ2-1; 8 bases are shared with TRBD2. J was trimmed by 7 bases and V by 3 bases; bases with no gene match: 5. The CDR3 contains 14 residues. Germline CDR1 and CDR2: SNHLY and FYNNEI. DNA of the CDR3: TGTGCCAGCAGTGAGGATAGCGGGATTAATGAGCAGTTCTTC. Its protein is CASSEDSGINEQFF. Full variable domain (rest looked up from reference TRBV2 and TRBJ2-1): EPEVTQTPSHQVTQMGQEVILRCVPISNHLYFYWYRQILGQKVEFLVSFYNNEISEKSEIFDDQFSVERPDGSNFTLKIRSTKLEDSAMYFCASSEDSGINEQFFGPGTRLTVL.

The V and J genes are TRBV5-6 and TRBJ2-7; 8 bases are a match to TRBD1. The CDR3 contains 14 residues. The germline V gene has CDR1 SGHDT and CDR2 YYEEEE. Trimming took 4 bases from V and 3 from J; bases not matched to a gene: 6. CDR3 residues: CASSTGQGNYEQYF. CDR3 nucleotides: TGTGCCAGCAGCACCGGACAGGGAAACTACGAGCAGTACTTC.

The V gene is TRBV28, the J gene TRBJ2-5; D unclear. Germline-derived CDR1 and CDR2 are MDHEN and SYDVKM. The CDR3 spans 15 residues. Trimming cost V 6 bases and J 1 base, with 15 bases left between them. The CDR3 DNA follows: TGTGCCAGCAGCCGATTCGGGTCCCCCCAAGAGACCCAGTACTTC. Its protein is CASSRFGSPQETQYF.

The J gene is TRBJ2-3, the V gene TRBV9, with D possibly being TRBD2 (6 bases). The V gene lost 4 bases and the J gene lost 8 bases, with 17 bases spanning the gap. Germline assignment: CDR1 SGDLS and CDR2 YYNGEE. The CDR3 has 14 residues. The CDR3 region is CASSPSWGEATQYF. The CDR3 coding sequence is TGTGCCAGCAGCCCCTCGTGGGGGGAGGCTACGCAGTATTTT.

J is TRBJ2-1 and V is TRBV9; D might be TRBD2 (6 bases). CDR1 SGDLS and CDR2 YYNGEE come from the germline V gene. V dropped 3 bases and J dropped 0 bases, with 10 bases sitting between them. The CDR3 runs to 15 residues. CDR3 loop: CASSESGYSYNEQFF. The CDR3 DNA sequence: TGTGCCAGCAGCGAGAGCGGGTACTCCTACAATGAGCAGTTCTTC.

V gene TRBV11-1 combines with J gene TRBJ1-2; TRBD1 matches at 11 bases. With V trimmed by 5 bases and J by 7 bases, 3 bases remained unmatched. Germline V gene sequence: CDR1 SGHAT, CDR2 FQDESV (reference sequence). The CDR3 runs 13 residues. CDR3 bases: TGTGCCAGCAGCCCGGACAGGGGGCTTGGCTACACCTTC. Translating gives CASSPDRGLGYTF.

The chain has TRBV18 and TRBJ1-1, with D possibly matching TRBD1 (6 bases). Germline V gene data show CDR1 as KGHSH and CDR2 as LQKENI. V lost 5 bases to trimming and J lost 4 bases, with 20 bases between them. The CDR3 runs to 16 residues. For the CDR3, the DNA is TGTGCCAGCTCAATGGCCGGGGACATCGTGACCACTGAAGCTTTCTTT. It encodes CASSMAGDIVTTEAFF. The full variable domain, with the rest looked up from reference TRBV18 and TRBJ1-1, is NAGVMQNPRHLVRRRGQEARLRCSPMKGHSHVYWYRQLPEEGLKFMVYLQKENIIDESGMPKERFSAEFPKEGPSILRIQQVVRGDSAAYFCASSMAGDIVTTEAFFGQGTRLTVV.

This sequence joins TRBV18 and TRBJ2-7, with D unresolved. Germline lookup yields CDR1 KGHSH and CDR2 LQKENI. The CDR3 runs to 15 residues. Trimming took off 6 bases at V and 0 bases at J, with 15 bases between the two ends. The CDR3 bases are TGTGCCAGCTCTTCCCGTACGGGTACCTCCTACGAGCAGTACTTC. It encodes CASSSRTGTSYEQYF.

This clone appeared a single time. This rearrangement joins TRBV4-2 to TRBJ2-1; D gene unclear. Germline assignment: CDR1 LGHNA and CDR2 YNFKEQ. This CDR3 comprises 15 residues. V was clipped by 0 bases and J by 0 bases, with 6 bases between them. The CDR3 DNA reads TGTGCCAGCAGCCAAGAGCGCCTCTCCTACAATGAGCAGTTCTTC. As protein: CASSQERLSYNEQFF.

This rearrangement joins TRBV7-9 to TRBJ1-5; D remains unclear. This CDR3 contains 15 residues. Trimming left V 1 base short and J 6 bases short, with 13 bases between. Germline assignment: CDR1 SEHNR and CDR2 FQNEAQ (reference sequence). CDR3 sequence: CASSLGTGGSQPQHF. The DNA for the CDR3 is TGTGCCAGCAGCTTAGGTACGGGTGGAAGTCAGCCCCAGCATTTT. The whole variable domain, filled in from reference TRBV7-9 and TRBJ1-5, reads DTGVSQNPRHKITKRGQNVTFRCDPISEHNRLYWYRQTLGQGPEFLTYFQNEAQLEKSRLLSDRFSAERPKGSFSTLEIQRTEQGDSAMYLCASSLGTGGSQPQHFGDGTRLSIL.

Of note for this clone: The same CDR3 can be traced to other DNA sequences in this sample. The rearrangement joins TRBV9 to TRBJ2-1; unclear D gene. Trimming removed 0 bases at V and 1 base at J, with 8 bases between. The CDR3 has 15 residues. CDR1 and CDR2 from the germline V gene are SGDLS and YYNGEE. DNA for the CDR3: TGTGCCAGCAGCGTAGCTGGCGGTTCCTACAATGAGCAGTTCTTC. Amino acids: CASSVAGGSYNEQFF.

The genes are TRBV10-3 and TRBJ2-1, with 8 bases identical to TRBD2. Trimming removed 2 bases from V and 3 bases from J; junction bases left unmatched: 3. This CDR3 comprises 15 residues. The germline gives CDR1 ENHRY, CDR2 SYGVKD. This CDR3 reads CAISEPSGSYNEQFF. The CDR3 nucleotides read TGTGCCATCAGTGAGCCCAGCGGGAGCTACAATGAGCAGTTCTTC.

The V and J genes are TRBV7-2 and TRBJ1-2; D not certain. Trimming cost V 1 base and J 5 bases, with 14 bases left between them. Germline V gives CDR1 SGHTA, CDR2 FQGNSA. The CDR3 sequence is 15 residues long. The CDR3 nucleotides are TGTGCCAGCAGCTTAGGATCGGGGTCGGGGTATGGCTACACCTTC. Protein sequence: CASSLGSGSGYGYTF.

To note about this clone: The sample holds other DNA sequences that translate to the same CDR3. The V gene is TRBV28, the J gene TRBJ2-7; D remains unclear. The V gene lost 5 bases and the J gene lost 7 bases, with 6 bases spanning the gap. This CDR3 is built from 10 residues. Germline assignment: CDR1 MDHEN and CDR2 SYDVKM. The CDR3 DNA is TGTGCCAGCAGTGCGCTTGAGCAGTACTTC. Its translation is CASSALEQYF.

CDR3 nucleotides: TGTGCCAGCAGCTTAAGAGGGACTAGCGGTAATGAGCAGTTCTTC. Translated: CASSLRGTSGNEQFF. The rearrangement uses TRBV7-3 and TRBJ2-1; 11 bases match TRBD2. This CDR3 has 15 amino acids. V lost 1 base and J lost 7; bases outside the gene matches: 3. The germline CDR1 and CDR2 sequences are SGHTA and FQGTGA.

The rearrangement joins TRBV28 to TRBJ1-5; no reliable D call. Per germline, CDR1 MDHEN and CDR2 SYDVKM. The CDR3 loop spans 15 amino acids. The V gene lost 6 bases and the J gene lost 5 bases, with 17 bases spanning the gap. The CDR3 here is CASRSYVTLYQPQHF. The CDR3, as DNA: TGTGCCAGCAGATCTTACGTGACACTTTATCAGCCCCAGCATTTT.

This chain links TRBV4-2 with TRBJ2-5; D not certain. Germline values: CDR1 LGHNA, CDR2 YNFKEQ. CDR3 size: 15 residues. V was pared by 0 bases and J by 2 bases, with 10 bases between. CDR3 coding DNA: TGTGCCAGCAGCCAAGATCGTGACTCTCAAGAGACCCAGTACTTC. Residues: CASSQDRDSQETQYF.

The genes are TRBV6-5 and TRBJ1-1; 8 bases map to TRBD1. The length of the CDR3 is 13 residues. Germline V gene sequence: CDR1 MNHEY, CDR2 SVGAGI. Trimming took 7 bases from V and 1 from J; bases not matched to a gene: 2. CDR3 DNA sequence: TGTGCCAGCACTGACAGGGGGAACACTGAAGCTTTCTTT. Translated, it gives CASTDRGNTEAFF.

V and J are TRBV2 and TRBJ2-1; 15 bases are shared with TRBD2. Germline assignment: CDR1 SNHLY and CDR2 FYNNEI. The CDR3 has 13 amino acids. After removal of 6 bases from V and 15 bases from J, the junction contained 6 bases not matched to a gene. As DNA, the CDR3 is TGTGCCAGCAGAGAGGGACTAGCGGGAGGAGGGTTCTTC. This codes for CASREGLAGGGFF.